This T cell receptor beta chain was captured in a study of technical replicates of blood from several donors. V gave up 4 bases and J gave up 8 bases; unmatched junction bases: 9. Per germline, CDR1 SGHNT and CDR2 YYREEE (reference sequence). The CDR3 length is 15 residues. Assay: immunoSEQ multiplex PCR; the TCRdb copy retains only in-frame clones and omits some. The sample lists approximately 75,000 clones; 95% to 98% were seen once. The source is a human donor in good health. The specimen was T cells isolated from PBMCs. The chain carries TRBV5-4 and TRBJ2-1; 10 bases are shared with TRBD2. CDR3 coding DNA: TGTGCCAGCAGCCCTTCCCTAGCGGGAGTTTATGAGCAGTTCTTC. Residues: CASSPSLAGVYEQFF.